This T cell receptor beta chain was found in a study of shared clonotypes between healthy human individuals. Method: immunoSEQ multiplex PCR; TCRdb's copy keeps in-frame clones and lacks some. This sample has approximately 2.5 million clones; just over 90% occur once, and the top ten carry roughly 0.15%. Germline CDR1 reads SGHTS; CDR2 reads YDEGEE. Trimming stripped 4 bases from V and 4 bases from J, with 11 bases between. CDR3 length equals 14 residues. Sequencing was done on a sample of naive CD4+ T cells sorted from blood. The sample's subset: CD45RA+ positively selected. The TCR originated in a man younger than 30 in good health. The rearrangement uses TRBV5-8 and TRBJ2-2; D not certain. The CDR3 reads CASSEEGSTGELFF. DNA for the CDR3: TGTGCCAGCAGCGAAGAAGGTAGCACCGGGGAGCTGTTTTTT. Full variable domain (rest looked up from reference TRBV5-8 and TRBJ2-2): EAGVTQSPTHLIKTRGQQATLRCSPISGHTSVYWYQQALGLGLQFLLWYDEGEERNRGNFPPRFSGRQFPNYSSELNVNALELEDSALYLCASSEEGSTGELFFGEGSRLTVL.